This TCR beta chain was recorded in a study of T cell responses to AZD1222 COVID-19 vaccine. The table came from immunoSEQ multiplex PCR; TCRdb's copy has only in-frame clones and leaves some out. Counted here are 75,000 to 95,000 clones, about 90% occurring once; the ten biggest clones make up roughly 7%. The CDR3 consists of 15 residues. Losses at the gene ends were 5 bases for V and 3 bases for J; bases not matched to a gene: 8. CDR1 is LNHDA, CDR2 SQIVND, per germline (reference sequence). This specimen was peripheral blood, taken on day 0 of MenACWY control vaccination. V and J are TRBV19 and TRBJ2-3; 7 bases match TRBD1. This sequence was found in an adult in good health. The CDR3 region is CASSPQRGLTDTQYF. In DNA, the CDR3 is TGTGCCAGTAGTCCTCAGAGGGGGCTTACAGATACGCAGTATTTT.